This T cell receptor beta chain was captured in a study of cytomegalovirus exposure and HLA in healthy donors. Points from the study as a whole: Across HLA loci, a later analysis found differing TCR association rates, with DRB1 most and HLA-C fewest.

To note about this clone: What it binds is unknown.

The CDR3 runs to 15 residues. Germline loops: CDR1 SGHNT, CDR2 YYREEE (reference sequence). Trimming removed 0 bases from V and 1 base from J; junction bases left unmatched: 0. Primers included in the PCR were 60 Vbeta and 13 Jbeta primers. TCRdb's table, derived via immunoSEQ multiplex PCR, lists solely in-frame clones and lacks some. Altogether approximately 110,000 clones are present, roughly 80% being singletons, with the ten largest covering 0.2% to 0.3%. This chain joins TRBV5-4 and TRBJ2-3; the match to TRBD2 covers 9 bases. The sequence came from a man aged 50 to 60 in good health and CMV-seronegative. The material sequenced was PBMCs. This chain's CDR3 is CASSLASGGTDTQYF. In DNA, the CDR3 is TGTGCCAGCAGCTTGGCTAGCGGGGGCACAGATACGCAGTATTTT.